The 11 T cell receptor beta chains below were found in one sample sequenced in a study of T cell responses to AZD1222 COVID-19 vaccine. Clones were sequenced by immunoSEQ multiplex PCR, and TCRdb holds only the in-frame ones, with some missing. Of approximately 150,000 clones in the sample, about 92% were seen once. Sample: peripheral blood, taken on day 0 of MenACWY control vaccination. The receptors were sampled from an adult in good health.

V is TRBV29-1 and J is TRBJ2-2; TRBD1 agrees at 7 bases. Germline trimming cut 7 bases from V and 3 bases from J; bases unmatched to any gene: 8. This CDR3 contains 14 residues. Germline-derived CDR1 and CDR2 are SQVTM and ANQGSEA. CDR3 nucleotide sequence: TGCAGCGCTATAGGGACAGATCACACCGGGGAGCTGTTTTTT. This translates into CSAIGTDHTGELFF.

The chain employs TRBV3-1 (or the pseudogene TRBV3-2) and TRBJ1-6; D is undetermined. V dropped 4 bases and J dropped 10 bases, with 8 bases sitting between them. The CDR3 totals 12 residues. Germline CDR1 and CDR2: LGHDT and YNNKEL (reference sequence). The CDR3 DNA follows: TGTGCCAGCAGCCGCGCGGGGTCACCCCTCCACTTT. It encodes CASSRAGSPLHF.

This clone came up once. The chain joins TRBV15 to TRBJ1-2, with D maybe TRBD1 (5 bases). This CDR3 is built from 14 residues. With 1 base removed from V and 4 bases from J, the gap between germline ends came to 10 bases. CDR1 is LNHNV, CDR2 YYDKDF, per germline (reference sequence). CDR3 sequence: CATSRAGAGYGYTF. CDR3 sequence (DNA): TGTGCCACCAGCAGAGCCGGGGCGGGCTATGGCTACACCTTC.

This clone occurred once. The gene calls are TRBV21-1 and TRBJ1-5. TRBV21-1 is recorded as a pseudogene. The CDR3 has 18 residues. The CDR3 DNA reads TGTGCCAGCAGCAAAATACCCAGGTCGGGTAGGAACAATCAGCCCCAGCATTTT. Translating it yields CASSKIPRSGRNNQPQHF.

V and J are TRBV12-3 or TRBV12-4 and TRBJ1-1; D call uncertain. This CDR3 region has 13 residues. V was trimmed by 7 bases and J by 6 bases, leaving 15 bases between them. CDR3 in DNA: TGTGCCAGCACCCTTACCCCGATGGCTGAAGCTTTCTTT. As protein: CASTLTPMAEAFF.

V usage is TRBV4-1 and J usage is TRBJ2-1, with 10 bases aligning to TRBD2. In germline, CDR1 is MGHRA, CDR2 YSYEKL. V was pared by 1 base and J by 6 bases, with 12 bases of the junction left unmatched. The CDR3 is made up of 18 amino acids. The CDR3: CASSQVLSGRKLGNEQFF. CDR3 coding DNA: TGCGCCAGCAGCCAAGTCCTTAGCGGGAGGAAGTTGGGCAATGAGCAGTTCTTC.

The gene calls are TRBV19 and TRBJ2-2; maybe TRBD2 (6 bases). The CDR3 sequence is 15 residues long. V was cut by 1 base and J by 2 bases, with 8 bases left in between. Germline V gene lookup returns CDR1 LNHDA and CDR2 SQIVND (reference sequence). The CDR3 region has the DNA TGTGCCAGTAGTATAGCGGGGGACAACACCGGGGAGCTGTTTTTT. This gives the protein CASSIAGDNTGELFF.

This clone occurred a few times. DNA of the CDR3: TGTGCCAGCAGCCAAGATCGTAGGGAACTAAGCAATCAGCCCCAGCATTTT. This sequence encodes CASSQDRRELSNQPQHF. The chain has TRBV3-1 (or the pseudogene TRBV3-2) and TRBJ1-5; D gene unclear. This CDR3 comprises 17 residues. Germline lookup yields CDR1 LGHDT and CDR2 YNNKEL (reference sequence). V lost 0 bases and J lost 1, with 13 bases in between.

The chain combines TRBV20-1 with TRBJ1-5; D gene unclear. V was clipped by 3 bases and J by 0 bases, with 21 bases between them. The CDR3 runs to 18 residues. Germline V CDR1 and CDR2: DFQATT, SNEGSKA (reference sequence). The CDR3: CSASLHSGGLVSNQPQHF. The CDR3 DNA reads TGCAGTGCTAGTCTCCATTCAGGAGGGCTTGTTAGCAATCAGCCCCAGCATTTT.

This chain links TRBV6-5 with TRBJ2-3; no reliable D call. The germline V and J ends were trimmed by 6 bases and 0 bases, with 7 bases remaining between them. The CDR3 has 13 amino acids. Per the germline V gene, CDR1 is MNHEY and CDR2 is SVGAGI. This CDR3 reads CASRGPSTDTQYF. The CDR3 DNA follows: TGTGCCAGCAGGGGTCCCAGCACAGATACGCAGTATTTT.

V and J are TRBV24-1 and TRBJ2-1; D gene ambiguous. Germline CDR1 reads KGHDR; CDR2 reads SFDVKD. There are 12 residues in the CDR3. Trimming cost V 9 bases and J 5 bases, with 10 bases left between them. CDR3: CATPQSDNEQFF. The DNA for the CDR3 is TGTGCCACCCCTCAAAGCGACAATGAGCAGTTCTTC.